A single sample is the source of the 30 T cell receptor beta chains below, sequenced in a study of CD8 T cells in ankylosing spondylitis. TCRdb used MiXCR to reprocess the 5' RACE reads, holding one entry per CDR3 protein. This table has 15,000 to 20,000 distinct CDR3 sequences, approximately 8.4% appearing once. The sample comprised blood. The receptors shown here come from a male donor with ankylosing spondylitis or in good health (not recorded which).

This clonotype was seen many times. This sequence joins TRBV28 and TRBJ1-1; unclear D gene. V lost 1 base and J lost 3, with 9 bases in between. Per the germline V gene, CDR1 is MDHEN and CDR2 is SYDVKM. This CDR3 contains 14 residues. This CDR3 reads CASSLFPQYTEAFF. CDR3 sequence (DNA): TGTGCCAGCAGTTTATTTCCGCAGTACACTGAAGCTTTCTTT.

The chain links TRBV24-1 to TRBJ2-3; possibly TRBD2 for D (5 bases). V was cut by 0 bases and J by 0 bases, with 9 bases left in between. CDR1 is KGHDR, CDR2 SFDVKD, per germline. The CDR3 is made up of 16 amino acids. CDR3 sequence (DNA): TGTGCCACCAGTGATTTGGTCGCGGGTAGCACAGATACGCAGTATTTT. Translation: CATSDLVAGSTDTQYF.

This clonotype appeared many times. The CDR3 reads CASSSEGDSYNEQFF. CDR3 nucleotide sequence: TGCGCCAGCAGCAGCGAGGGGGACTCCTACAATGAGCAGTTCTTC. V and J are TRBV5-1 and TRBJ2-1; TRBD1 is a possible D gene (6 bases). The germline V gene has CDR1 SGHRS and CDR2 YFSETQ. Trimming pared 4 bases from V and 0 bases from J, leaving 11 bases between. There are 15 residues in the CDR3. The full variable domain, rest sourced from reference TRBV5-1 and TRBJ2-1, is KAGVTQTPRYLIKTRGQQVTLSCSPISGHRSVSWYQQTPGQGLQFLFEYFSETQRNKGNFPGRFSGRQFSNSRSEMNVSTLELGDSALYLCASSSEGDSYNEQFFGPGTRLTVL.

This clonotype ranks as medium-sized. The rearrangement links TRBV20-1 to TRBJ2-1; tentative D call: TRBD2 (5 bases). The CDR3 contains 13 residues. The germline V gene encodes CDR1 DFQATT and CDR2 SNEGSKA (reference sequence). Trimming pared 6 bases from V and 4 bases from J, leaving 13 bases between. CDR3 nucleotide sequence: TGCAGTGCCCCGAACGGGAATTACAATGAGCAGTTCTTC. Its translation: CSAPNGNYNEQFF.

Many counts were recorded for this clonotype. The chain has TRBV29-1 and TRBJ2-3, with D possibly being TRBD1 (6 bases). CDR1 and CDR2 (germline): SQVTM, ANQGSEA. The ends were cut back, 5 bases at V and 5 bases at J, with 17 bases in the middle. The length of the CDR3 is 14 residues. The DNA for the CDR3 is TGCAGCGTTATCCCAGGGGCTAGAGAAGATACGCAGTATTTT. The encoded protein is CSVIPGAREDTQYF.

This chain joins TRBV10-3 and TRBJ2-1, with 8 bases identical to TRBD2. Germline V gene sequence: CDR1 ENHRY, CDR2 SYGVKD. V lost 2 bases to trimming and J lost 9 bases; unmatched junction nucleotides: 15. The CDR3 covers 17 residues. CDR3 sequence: CAISEPRLAGLRGEQFF. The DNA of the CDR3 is TGTGCCATCAGTGAGCCGCGGCTAGCGGGCCTTCGGGGTGAGCAGTTCTTC.

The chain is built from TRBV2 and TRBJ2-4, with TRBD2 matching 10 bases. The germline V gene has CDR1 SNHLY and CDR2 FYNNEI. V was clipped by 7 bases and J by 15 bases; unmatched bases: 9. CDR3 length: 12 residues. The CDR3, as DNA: TGTGCCAGCATCGGACTAGCGGCTAGAGGGTACTTC. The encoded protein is CASIGLAARGYF.

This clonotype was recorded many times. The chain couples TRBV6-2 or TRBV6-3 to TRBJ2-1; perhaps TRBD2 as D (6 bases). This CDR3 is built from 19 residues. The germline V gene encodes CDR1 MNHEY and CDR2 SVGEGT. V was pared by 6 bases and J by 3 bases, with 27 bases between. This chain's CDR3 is CASSRTGRSGELLYNEQFF. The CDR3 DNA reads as TGTGCCAGCAGCCGGACGGGACGTAGCGGAGAACTTCTCTACAATGAGCAGTTCTTC.

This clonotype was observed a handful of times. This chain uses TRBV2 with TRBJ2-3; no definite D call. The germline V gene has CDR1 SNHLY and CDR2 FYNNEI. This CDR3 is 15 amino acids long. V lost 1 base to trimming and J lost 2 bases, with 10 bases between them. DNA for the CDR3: TGTGCCAGCAGTGAAGGACTTTCAGCCACAGATACGCAGTATTTT. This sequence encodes CASSEGLSATDTQYF.

The CDR3 loop is CASSRQGPYNEQFF. DNA for the CDR3: TGTGCCAGCAGCCGACAGGGACCCTACAATGAGCAGTTCTTC. J is TRBJ2-1 and V is TRBV3-1; TRBD1 agrees at 7 bases. CDR3 length: 14 amino acids. Germline V gives CDR1 LGHDT, CDR2 YNNKEL (reference sequence). V gave up 4 bases and J gave up 2 bases; unmatched junction bases: 2.

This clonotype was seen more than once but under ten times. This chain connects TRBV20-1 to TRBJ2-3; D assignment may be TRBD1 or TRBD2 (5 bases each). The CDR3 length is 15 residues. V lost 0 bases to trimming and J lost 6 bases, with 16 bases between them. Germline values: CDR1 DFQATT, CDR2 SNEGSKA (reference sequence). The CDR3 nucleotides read TGCAGTGCTAGAGACCCCGGGACCTCCGGGGATACGCAGTATTTT. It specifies CSARDPGTSGDTQYF.

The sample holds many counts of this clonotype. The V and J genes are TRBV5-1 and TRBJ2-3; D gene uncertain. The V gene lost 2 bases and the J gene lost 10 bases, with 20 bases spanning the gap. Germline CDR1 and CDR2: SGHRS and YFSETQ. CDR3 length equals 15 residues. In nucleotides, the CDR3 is TGCGCCAGCAGCTTCAAGATAAAAGGGTTGTCGGCGCAGTATTTT. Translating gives CASSFKIKGLSAQYF.

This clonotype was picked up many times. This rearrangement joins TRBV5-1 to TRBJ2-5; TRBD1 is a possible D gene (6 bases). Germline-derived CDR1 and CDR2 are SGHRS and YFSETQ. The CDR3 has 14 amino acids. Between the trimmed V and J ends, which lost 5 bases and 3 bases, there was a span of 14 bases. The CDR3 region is CASRGVWTEETQYF. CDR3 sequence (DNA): TGCGCCAGCAGGGGGGTTTGGACAGAAGAGACCCAGTACTTC. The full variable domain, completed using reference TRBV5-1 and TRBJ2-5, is KAGVTQTPRYLIKTRGQQVTLSCSPISGHRSVSWYQQTPGQGLQFLFEYFSETQRNKGNFPGRFSGRQFSNSRSEMNVSTLELGDSALYLCASRGVWTEETQYFGPGTRLLVL.

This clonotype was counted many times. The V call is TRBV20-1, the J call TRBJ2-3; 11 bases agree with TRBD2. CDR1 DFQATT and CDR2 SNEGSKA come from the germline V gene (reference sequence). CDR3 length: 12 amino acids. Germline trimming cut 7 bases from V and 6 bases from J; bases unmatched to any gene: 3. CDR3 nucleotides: TGCAGTGGACTAGCGGGACCGGATACGCAGTATTTT. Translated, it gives CSGLAGPDTQYF.

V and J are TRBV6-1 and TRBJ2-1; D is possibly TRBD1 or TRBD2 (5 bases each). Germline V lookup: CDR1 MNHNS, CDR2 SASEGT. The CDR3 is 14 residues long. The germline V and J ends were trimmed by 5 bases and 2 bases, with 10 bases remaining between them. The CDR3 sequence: CASSRDPTYNEQFF. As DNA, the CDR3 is TGTGCCAGCAGTCGGGACCCGACCTACAATGAGCAGTTCTTC.

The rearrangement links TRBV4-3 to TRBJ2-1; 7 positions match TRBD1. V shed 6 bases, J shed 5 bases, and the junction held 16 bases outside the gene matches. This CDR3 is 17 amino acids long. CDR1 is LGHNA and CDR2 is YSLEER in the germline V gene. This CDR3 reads CASSPTSSGTEHNEQFF. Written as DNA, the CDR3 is TGCGCCAGCAGTCCGACGAGCTCCGGGACAGAGCACAATGAGCAGTTCTTC.

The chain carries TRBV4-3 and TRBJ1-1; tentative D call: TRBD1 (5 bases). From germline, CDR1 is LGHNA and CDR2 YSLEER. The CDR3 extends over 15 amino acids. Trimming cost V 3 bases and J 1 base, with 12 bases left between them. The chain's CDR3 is CASSQEAGWNTEAFF. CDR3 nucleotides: TGCGCCAGCAGCCAGGAGGCAGGGTGGAACACTGAAGCTTTCTTT.

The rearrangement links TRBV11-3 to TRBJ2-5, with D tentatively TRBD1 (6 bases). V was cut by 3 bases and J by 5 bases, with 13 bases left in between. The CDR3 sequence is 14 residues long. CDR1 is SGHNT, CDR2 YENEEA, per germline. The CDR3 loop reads CASSLDSISETQYF. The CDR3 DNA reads TGTGCCAGCAGCTTGGACAGTATTTCTGAGACCCAGTACTTC.

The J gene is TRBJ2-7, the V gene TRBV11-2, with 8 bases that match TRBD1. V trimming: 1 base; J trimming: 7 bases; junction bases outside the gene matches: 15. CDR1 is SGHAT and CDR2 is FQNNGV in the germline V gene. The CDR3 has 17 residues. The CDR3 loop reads CASSLGIAGQGSREQYF. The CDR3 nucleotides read TGTGCCAGCAGCTTAGGAATTGCAGGACAGGGTTCACGGGAGCAGTACTTC.

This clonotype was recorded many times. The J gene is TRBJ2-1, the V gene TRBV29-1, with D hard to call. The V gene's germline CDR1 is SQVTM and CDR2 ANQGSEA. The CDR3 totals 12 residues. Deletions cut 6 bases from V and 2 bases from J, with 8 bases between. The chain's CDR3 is CSVGRTYNEQFF. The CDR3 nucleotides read TGCAGCGTCGGACGAACCTACAATGAGCAGTTCTTC.

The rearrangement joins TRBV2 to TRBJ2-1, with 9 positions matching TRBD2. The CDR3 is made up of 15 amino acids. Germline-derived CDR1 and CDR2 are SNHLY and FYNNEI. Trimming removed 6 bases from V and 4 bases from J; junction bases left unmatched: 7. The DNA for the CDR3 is TGTGCCAGCAGGGTTAGCGGGGGCCGGTACAATGAGCAGTTCTTC. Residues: CASRVSGGRYNEQFF.

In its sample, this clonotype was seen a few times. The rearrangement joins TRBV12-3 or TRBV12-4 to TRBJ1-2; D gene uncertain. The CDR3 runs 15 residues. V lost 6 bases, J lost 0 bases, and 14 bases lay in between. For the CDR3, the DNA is TGTGCCAGCAGGGACCTTTCGGGCCCTAACTATGGCTACACCTTC. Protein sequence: CASRDLSGPNYGYTF.

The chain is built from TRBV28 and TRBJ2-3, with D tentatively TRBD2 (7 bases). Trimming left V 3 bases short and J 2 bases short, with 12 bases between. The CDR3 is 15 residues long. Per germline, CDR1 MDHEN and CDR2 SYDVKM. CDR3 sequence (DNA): TGTGCCAGCAGTTTTTTAGGGGGGGACACAGATACGCAGTATTTT. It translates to CASSFLGGDTDTQYF.

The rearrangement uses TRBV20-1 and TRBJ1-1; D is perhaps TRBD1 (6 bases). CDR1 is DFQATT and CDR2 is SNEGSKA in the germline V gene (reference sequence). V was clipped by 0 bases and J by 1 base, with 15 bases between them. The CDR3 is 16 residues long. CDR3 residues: CSARDMAGVRNTEAFF. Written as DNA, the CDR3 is TGCAGTGCTAGAGATATGGCAGGGGTCCGGAACACTGAAGCTTTCTTT.

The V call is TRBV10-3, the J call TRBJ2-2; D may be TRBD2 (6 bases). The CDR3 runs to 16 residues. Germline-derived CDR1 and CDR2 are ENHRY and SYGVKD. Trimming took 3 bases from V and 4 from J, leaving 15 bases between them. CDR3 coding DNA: TGTGCCATCAGTGATCTTCGGGGGACTTTCACCGGGGAGCTGTTTTTT. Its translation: CAISDLRGTFTGELFF.

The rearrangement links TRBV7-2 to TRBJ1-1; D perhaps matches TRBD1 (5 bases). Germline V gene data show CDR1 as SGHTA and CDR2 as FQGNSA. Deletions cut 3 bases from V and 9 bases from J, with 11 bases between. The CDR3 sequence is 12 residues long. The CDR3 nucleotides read TGTGCCAGCAGCTTTCCGGGACGTCAAGCTTTCTTT. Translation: CASSFPGRQAFF.

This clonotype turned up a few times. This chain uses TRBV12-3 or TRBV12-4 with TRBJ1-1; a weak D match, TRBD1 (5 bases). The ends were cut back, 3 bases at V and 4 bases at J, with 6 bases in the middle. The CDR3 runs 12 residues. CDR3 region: CASSFGGTEAFF. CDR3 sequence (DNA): TGTGCCAGCAGTTTCGGGGGCACTGAAGCTTTCTTT.

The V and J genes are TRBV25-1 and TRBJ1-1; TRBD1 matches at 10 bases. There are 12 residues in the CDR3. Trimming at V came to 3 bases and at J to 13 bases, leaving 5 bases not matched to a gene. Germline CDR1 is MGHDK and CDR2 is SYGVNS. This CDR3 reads CASSDTGTGVFF. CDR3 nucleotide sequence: TGTGCCAGCAGTGACACCGGGACAGGGGTTTTCTTT.

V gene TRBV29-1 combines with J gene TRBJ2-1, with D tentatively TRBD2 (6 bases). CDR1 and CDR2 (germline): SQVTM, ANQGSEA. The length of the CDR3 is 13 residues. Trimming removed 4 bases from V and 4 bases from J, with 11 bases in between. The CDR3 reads CSVGPGLYNEQFF. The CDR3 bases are TGCAGCGTTGGGCCGGGACTTTACAATGAGCAGTTCTTC.

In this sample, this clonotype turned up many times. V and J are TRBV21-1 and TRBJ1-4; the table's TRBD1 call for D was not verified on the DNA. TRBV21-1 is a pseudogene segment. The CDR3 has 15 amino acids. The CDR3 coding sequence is TGTGCCAGCAGAAACAGTCGGGGGAGCAGTGAAAAACTGTTTTTT. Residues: CASRNSRGSSEKLFF.